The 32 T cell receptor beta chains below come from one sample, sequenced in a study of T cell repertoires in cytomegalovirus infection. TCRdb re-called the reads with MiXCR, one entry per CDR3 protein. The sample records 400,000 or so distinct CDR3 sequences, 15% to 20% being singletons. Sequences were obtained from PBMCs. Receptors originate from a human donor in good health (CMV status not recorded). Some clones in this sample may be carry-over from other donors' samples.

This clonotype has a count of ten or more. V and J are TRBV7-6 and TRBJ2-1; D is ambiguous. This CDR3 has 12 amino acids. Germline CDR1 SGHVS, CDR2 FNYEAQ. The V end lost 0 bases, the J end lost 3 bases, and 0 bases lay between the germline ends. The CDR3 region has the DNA TGTGCCAGCAGCTTAGCCTACAATGAGCAGTTCTTC. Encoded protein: CASSLAYNEQFF.

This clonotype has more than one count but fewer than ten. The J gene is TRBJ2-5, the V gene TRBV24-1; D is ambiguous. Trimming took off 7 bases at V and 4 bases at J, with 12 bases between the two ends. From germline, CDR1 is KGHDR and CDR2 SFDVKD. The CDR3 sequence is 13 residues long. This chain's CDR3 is CATSRGSLETQYF. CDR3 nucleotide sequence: TGTGCCACCAGCCGAGGCTCTCTAGAGACCCAGTACTTC.

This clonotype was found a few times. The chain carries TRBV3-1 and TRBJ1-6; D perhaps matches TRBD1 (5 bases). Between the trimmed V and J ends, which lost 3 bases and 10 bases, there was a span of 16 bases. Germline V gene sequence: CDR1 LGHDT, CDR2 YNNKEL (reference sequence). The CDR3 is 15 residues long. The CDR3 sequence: CASSHAGRYDSPLHF. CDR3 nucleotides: TGTGCCAGCAGCCATGCAGGGCGGTACGACTCACCCCTCCACTTT.

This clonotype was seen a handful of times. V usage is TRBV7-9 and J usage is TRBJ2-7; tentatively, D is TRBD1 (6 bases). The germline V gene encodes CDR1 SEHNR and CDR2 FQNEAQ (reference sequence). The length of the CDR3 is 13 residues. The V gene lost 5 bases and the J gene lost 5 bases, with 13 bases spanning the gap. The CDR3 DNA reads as TGTGCCAGCAGCCTCGGGACACGCGACGAGCAGTACTTC. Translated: CASSLGTRDEQYF.

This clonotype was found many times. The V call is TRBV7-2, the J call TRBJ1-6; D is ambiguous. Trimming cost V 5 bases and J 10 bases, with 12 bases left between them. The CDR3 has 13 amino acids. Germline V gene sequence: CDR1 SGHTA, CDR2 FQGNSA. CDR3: CASSPGPPSPLHF. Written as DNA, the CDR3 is TGTGCCAGCAGCCCCGGGCCGCCCTCACCCCTCCACTTT.

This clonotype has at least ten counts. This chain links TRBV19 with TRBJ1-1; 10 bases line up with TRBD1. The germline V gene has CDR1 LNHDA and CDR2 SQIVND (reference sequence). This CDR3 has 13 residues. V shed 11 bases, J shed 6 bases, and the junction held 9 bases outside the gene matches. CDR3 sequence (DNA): TGTGCCGTCCTCGGGACAGGGGTTCCTGAAGCTTTCTTT. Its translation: CAVLGTGVPEAFF.

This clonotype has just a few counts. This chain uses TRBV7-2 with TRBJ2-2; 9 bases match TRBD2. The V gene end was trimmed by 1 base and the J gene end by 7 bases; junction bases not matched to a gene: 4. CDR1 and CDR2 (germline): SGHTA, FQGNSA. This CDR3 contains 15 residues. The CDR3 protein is CASSLGSGGIGELFF. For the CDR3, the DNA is TGTGCCAGCAGCTTAGGAAGCGGGGGGATCGGGGAGCTGTTTTTT.

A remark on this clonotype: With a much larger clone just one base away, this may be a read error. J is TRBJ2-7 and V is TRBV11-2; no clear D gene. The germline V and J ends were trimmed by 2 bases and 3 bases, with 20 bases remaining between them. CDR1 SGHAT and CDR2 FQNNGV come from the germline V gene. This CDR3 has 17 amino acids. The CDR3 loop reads CASSLMSYVTENYEQYF. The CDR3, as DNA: TGTGCCAGCAGCTTAATGTCGTATGTGACTGAAAACTACGAGCAGTACTTC.

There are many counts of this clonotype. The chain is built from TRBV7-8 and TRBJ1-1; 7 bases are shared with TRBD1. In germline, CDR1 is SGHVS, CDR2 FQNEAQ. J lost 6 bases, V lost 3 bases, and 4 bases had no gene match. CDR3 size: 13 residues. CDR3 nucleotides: TGTGCCAGCAGCTTGGGACAGTCTCCTGAAGCTTTCTTT. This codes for CASSLGQSPEAFF.

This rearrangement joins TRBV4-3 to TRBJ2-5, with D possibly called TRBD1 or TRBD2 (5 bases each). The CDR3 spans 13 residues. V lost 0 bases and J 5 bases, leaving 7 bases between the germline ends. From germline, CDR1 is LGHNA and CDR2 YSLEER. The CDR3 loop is CASSQEWGETQYF. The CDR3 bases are TGCGCCAGCAGCCAAGAGTGGGGGGAGACCCAGTACTTC.

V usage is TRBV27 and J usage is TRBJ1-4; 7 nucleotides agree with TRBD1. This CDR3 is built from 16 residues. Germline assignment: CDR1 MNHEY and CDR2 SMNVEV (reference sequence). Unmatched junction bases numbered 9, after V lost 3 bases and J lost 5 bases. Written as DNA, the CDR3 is TGTGCCAGCAGTTTCCTCGCCGGGACAGAAAATGAAAAACTGTTTTTT. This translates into CASSFLAGTENEKLFF.

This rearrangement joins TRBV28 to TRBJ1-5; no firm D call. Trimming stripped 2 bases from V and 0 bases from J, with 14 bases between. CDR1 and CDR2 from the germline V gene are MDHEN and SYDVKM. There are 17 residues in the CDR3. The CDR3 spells CASSLGLGAYSNQPQHF. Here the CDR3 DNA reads TGTGCCAGCAGTTTAGGGCTAGGTGCATATAGCAATCAGCCCCAGCATTTT.

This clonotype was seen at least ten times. The CDR3 sequence: CASAGAGGLTDTQYF. CDR3 in DNA: TGTGCCAGCGCCGGGGCGGGGGGCCTCACAGATACGCAGTATTTT. J is TRBJ2-3 and V is TRBV12-3 or TRBV12-4; 8 bases agree with TRBD2. The V segment lost 8 bases and the J segment 2 bases; nucleotides outside the gene matches: 9. This CDR3 has 15 residues.

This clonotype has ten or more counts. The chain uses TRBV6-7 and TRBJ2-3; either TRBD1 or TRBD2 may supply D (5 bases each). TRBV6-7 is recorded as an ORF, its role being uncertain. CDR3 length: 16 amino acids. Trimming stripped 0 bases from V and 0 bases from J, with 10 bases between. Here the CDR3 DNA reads TGTGCCAGCAGTTACTCGGCAGGGAGTAGCACAGATACGCAGTATTTT. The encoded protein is CASSYSAGSSTDTQYF.

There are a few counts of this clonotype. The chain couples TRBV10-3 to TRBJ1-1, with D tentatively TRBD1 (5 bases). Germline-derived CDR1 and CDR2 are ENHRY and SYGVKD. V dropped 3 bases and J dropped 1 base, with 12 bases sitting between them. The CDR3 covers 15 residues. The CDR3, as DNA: TGTGCCATCAGTGACCCAGGGAGGGGGAACACTGAAGCTTTCTTT. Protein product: CAISDPGRGNTEAFF.

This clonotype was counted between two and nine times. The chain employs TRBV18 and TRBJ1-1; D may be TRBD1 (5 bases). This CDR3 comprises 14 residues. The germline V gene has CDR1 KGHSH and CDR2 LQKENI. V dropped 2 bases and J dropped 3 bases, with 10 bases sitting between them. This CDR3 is CASSPGASHTEAFF. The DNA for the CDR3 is TGTGCCAGCTCACCAGGGGCTTCCCACACTGAAGCTTTCTTT.

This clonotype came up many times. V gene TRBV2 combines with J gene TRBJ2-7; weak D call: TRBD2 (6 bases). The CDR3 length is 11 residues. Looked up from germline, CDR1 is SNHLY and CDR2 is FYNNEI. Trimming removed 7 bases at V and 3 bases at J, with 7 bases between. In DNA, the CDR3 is TGTGCCAGCAAGGAGGGCTACGAGCAGTACTTC. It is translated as CASKEGYEQYF.

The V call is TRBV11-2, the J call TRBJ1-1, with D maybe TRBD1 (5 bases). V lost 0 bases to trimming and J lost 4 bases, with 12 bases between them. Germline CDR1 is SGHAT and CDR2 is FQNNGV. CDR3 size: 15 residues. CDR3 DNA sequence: TGTGCCAGCAGCTTAGAACGGTCCGGGGGCACTGAAGCTTTCTTT. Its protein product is CASSLERSGGTEAFF.

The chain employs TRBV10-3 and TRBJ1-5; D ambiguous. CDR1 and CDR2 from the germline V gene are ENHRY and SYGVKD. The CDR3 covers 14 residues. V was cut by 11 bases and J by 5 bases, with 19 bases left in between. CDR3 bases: TGTGCCCCGGGCGTCATGGCCGGTGATCAGCCCCAGCATTTT. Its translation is CAPGVMAGDQPQHF.

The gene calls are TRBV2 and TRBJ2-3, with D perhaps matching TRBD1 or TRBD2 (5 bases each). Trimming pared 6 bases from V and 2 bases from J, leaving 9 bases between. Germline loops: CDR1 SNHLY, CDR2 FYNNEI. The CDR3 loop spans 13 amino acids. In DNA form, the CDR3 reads TGTGCCAGCAGCCGAGGGGACACAGATACGCAGTATTTT. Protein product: CASSRGDTDTQYF.

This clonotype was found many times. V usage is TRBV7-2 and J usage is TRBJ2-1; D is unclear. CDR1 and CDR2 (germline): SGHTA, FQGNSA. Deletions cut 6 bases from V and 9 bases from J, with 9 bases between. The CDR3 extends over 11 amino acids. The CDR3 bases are TGTGCCAGCAGTTTCCTCGTTGAGCAGTTCTTC. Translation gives CASSFLVEQFF.

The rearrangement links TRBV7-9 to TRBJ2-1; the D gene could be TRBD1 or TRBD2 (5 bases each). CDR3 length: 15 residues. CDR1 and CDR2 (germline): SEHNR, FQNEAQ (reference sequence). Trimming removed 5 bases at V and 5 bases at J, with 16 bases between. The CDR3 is CASSQNWDGDNEQFF. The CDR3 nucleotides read TGTGCCAGCAGCCAAAACTGGGACGGGGACAATGAGCAGTTCTTC.

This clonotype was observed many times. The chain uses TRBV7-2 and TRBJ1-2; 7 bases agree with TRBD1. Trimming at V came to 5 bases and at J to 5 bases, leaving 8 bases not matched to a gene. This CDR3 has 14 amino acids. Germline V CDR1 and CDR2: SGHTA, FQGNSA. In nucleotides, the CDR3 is TGTGCCAGCAGCCTAAGTACAGGGGAATATGGCTACACCTTC. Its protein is CASSLSTGEYGYTF.

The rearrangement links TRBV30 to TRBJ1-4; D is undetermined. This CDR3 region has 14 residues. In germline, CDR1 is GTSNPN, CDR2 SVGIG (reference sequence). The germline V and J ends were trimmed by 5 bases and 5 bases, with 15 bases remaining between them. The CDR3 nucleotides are TGTGCCTGGGAAGGGTCGGCCCTCAATGAAAAACTGTTTTTT. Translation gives CAWEGSALNEKLFF.

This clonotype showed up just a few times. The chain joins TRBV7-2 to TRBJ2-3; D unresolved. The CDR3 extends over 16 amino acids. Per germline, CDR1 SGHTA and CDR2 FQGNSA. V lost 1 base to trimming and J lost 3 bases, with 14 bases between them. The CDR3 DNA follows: TGTGCCAGCAGCTTAGTGGGCAGGATCTCAACAGATACGCAGTATTTT. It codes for CASSLVGRISTDTQYF.

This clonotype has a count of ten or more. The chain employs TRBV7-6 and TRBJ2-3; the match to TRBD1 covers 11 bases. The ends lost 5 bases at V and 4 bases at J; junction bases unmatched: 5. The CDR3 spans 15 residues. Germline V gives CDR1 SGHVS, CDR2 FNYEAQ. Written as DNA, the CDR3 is TGTGCCAGCAGCCTACAGGGACAGGGGGCAGATACGCAGTATTTT. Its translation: CASSLQGQGADTQYF.

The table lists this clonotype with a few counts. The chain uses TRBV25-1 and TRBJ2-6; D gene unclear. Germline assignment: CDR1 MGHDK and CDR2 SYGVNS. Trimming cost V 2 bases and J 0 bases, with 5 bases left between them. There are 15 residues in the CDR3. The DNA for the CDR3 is TGTGCCAGCAGTGAACCGTACTCTGGGGCCAACGTCCTGACTTTC. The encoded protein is CASSEPYSGANVLTF. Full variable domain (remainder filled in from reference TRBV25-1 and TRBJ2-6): EADIYQTPRYLVIGTGKKITLECSQTMGHDKMYWYQQDPGMELHLIHYSYGVNSTEKGDLSSESTVSRIRTEHFPLTLESARPSHTSQYLCASSEPYSGANVLTFGAGSRLTVL.

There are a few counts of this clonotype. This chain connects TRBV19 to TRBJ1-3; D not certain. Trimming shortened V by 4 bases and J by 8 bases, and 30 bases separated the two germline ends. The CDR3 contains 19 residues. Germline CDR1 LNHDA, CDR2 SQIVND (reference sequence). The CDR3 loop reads CASSTAPMEVDALRYTIYF. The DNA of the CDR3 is TGTGCCAGTAGTACGGCCCCTATGGAGGTAGACGCCTTACGCTACACCATATATTTT.

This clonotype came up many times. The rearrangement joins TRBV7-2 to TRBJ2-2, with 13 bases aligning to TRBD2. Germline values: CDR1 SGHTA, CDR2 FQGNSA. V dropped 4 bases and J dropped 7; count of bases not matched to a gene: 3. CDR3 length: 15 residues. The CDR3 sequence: CASSSGLAGDGELFF. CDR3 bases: TGTGCCAGCAGCTCAGGACTAGCGGGGGACGGGGAGCTGTTTTTT.

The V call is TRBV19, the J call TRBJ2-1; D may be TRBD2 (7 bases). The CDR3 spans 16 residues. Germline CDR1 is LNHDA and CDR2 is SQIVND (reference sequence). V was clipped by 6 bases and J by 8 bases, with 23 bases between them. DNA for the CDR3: TGTGCCAGTAGCCCCGGCGGGGGCCCTCCTCGGGATGAGCAGTTCTTC. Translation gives CASSPGGGPPRDEQFF. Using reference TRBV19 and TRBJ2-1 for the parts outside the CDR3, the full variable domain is DGGITQSPKYLFRKEGQNVTLSCEQNLNHDAMYWYRQDPGQGLRLIYYSQIVNDFQKGDIAEGYSVSREKKESFPLTVTSAQKNPTAFYLCASSPGGGPPRDEQFFGPGTRLTVL.

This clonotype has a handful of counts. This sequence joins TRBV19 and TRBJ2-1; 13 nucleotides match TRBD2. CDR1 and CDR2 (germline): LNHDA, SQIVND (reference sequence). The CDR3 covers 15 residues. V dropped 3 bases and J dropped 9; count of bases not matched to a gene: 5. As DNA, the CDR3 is TGTGCCAGTAGTATGACTAGCGGGAGGATCACTGAGCAGTTCTTC. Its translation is CASSMTSGRITEQFF.

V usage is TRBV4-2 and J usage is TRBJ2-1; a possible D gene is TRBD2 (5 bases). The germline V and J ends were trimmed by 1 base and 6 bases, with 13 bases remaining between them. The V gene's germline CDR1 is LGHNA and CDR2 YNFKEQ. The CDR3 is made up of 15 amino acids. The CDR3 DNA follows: TGTGCCAGCAGCCAAGGTCTAGCTCGCGGCAATGAGCAGTTCTTC. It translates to CASSQGLARGNEQFF.